These 26 T cell receptor beta chains were sequenced from one sample in a study of regulatory T cells in long-lasting Graves disease. Sequencing libraries for TCR beta were prepared with iRepertoire HTBI primers and Arm-PCR of CDR3 regions. TCRdb ran MiXCR on the multiplex PCR reads and lists one entry per CDR3 protein. The data hold 400,000 to 500,000 distinct CDR3 sequences, with roughly 15% observed a single time. This sample's time point: newly diagnosed GD, antithyroid drugs for less than 3 months. The authors made the TCR library using RNA they extracted from PBMCs. This sample was also put to use in a study of T cells in Graves' hyperthyroidism and ophthalmopathy.

Sequenced here: peripheral blood mononuclear cells (PBMCs), sampled at new diagnosis, from a patient treated with antithyroid drugs. Receptors were obtained from a woman aged 50 to 65 with Graves disease.

A few counts support this clonotype. This rearrangement joins TRBV13 to TRBJ2-3, with 8 bases matching TRBD2. This CDR3 contains 16 residues. Germline V gene sequence: CDR1 PRHDT, CDR2 FYEKMQ (reference sequence). J was trimmed by 4 bases and V by 4 bases; bases with no gene match: 10. In DNA form, the CDR3 reads TGTGCCAGCAGCTCGTCCCCGGGACTAGGCTCAGATACGCAGTATTTT. It encodes CASSSSPGLGSDTQYF.

The rearrangement joins TRBV5-8 to TRBJ2-1; the D is unclear. The length of the CDR3 is 12 residues. Trimming stripped 4 bases from V and 10 bases from J, with 12 bases between. The germline gives CDR1 SGHTS, CDR2 YDEGEE. The chain's CDR3 is CASSQFTPEQFF. In DNA form, the CDR3 reads TGTGCCAGCAGCCAATTTACCCCGGAGCAGTTCTTC.

This clonotype has at least ten counts. The chain uses TRBV28 and TRBJ2-7; tentatively, D is TRBD2 (7 bases). Trimming cost V 7 bases and J 5 bases, with 12 bases left between them. The length of the CDR3 is 12 residues. Germline assignment: CDR1 MDHEN and CDR2 SYDVKM. The CDR3 DNA sequence: TGTGCCAGCACGGGGGCGGGAGACGAGCAGTACTTC. Protein product: CASTGAGDEQYF. The whole variable domain, remainder taken from reference TRBV28 and TRBJ2-7, is DVKVTQSSRYLVKRTGEKVFLECVQDMDHENMFWYRQDPGLGLRLIYFSYDVKMKEKGDIPEGYSVSREKKERFSLILESASTNQTSMYLCASTGAGDEQYFGPGTRLTVT.

Notes on this clonotype: A far larger clone is only one base removed, so a read error is likely. The V gene is TRBV6-2 or TRBV6-3, the J gene TRBJ1-1; D uncertain. Looked up from germline, CDR1 is MNHEY and CDR2 is SVGEGT. The CDR3 length is 14 residues. The CDR3 nucleotides are TGTGCCGGCAGTGAAGGGATCGTGAACACTGAAGCTTTCTTT. Translated: CAGSEGIVNTEAFF.

This clonotype showed up many times. J is TRBJ2-3 and V is TRBV30; no reliable D call. The CDR3 is 11 residues long. Germline CDR1 reads GTSNPN; CDR2 reads SVGIG (reference sequence). V dropped 4 bases and J dropped 3 bases, with 5 bases sitting between them. The CDR3 reads CAWMTTDTQYF. The CDR3 DNA follows: TGTGCCTGGATGACGACAGATACGCAGTATTTT.

This clonotype was counted a few times. The rearrangement joins TRBV27 to TRBJ2-1, with D maybe TRBD2 (5 bases). V was cut by 5 bases and J by 5 bases, with 16 bases left in between. Germline CDR1 and CDR2: MNHEY and SMNVEV (reference sequence). This CDR3 region has 15 residues. The CDR3 here is CASSERNLLNNEQFF. The CDR3 region has the DNA TGTGCCAGCAGTGAGCGGAACCTCCTTAACAATGAGCAGTTCTTC.

As to this clonotype: A much larger clone differs from this one at a single base, so this may be a read error. This chain connects TRBV2 to TRBJ2-7; D perhaps matches TRBD2 (5 bases). This CDR3 is 11 amino acids long. Trimming cost V 2 bases and J 12 bases, with 11 bases left between them. Germline CDR1 SNHLY, CDR2 FYNNEI. This CDR3 is CASSEYGDGYF. The CDR3 bases are TGTGCCAGCAGTGAATACGGGGATGGGTACTTC.

This clonotype showed up just a few times. The V call is TRBV4-1, the J call TRBJ2-7; TRBD1 matches at 9 bases. The junction had 13 bases not matched to a gene; V was cut back by 2 bases and J by 2 bases. The CDR3 length is 18 residues. CDR1 is MGHRA, CDR2 YSYEKL, per germline. CDR3 sequence: CASSQRTGKRQGAYEQYF. CDR3 DNA sequence: TGCGCCAGCAGCCAACGCACTGGGAAGCGACAGGGGGCCTACGAGCAGTACTTC.

This clonotype was seen many times. V usage is TRBV24-1 and J usage is TRBJ1-5; D is uncertain. CDR3 size: 14 residues. The germline V and J ends were trimmed by 5 bases and 3 bases, with 10 bases remaining between them. Germline V CDR1 and CDR2: KGHDR, SFDVKD. CDR3 in DNA: TGTGCCACCAGTGCTGGGTTCCTCAATCAGCCCCAGCATTTT. Translated, it gives CATSAGFLNQPQHF.

V gene TRBV28 combines with J gene TRBJ2-7, with D unresolved. Trimming cost V 4 bases and J 1 base, with 14 bases left between them. The CDR3 has 15 amino acids. Germline lookup yields CDR1 MDHEN and CDR2 SYDVKM. CDR3 DNA sequence: TGTGCCAGCAGTTCCCAGGCAACTGCTTCCTACGAGCAGTACTTC. It specifies CASSSQATASYEQYF.

This clonotype has a count of ten or more. J is TRBJ1-2 and V is TRBV18; TRBD1 aligns across 9 bases. J was trimmed by 8 bases and V by 4 bases; bases with no gene match: 14. The germline gives CDR1 KGHSH, CDR2 LQKENI. The CDR3 loop spans 16 amino acids. CDR3 bases: TGTGCCAGCTCACTGACCGCCTCTTCCGGGACAGGGGGCTACACCTTC. As protein: CASSLTASSGTGGYTF.

This clonotype was seen at least ten times. The genes are TRBV28 and TRBJ1-5, with a tentative D call TRBD1 (5 bases). The V gene's germline CDR1 is MDHEN and CDR2 SYDVKM. The CDR3 contains 12 residues. V was pared by 4 bases and J by 6 bases, with 7 bases between. CDR3 DNA: TGTGCCAGCAGTTCAGGGAGTCAGCCCCAGCATTTT. It is translated as CASSSGSQPQHF.

Ten or more counts support this clonotype. The V call is TRBV30, the J call TRBJ1-1; D remains ambiguous. Germline V gene lookup returns CDR1 GTSNPN and CDR2 SVGIG (reference sequence). V shed 0 bases and J shed 1 base, with 6 bases lying between them. CDR3 length: 13 residues. CDR3 loop: CAWSVFANTEAFF. CDR3 nucleotides: TGTGCCTGGAGTGTATTTGCGAACACTGAAGCTTTCTTT. The complete variable domain, with remaining parts taken from reference TRBV30 and TRBJ1-1, reads SQTIHQWPATLVQPVGSPLSLECTVEGTSNPNLYWYRQAAGRGLQLLFYSVGIGQISSEVPQNLSASRPQDRQFILSSKKLLLSDSGFYLCAWSVFANTEAFFGQGTRLTVV.

V is TRBV10-3 and J is TRBJ1-4; D not resolved. V was trimmed by 3 bases and J by 2 bases, leaving 7 bases between them. The CDR3 is 14 amino acids. Germline CDR1 and CDR2: ENHRY and SYGVKD. The CDR3 region is CAISDGQTNEKLFF. DNA of the CDR3: TGTGCCATCAGTGATGGTCAGACTAATGAAAAACTGTTTTTT.

Comment on this clonotype: This may be a read error: a much more frequent sequence differs by one nucleotide. Here the CDR3 reads CASSQEGLAFEAQYF. CDR3 bases: TGTGCCAGCAGCCAAGAGGGACTAGCCTTCGAGGCCCAGTACTTC. This sequence joins TRBV3-1 and TRBJ2-3, with 9 nucleotides matching TRBD2. Near its end, the DNA agrees better with TRBJ2-5, so the J call may be wrong. The CDR3 is made up of 15 amino acids. CDR1 and CDR2 from the germline V gene are LGHDT and YNNKEL (reference sequence).

As to this clonotype: Just one base apart from a much larger clone, this may be a read error. The genes are TRBV20-1 and TRBJ2-3, with a tentative D call TRBD1 (7 bases). The CDR3 has 15 residues. Germline assignment: CDR1 DFQATT and CDR2 SNEGSKA (reference sequence). CDR3 DNA sequence: TGCAGTGCTAGCGCGGGACAGCTAAGCAGAGATACGCAGTATTTT. As protein: CSASAGQLSRDTQYF.

This clonotype was counted ten times or more. The J gene is TRBJ1-2, the V gene TRBV28; D is perhaps TRBD1 (5 bases). From germline, CDR1 is MDHEN and CDR2 SYDVKM. V lost 2 bases and J lost 2, with 12 bases in between. The CDR3 totals 15 residues. The chain's CDR3 is CASSLTPGRNYGYTF. The CDR3 DNA follows: TGTGCCAGCAGTTTAACACCGGGACGGAACTATGGCTACACCTTC.

V and J are TRBV15 and TRBJ1-1; D not resolved. Germline V gene sequence: CDR1 LNHNV, CDR2 YYDKDF (reference sequence). V was clipped by 3 bases and J by 0 bases, with 14 bases between them. CDR3 length: 16 residues. The CDR3 DNA follows: TGTGCCACCAGCAGGGGTATTCGGGCCCTGAACACTGAAGCTTTCTTT. Protein sequence: CATSRGIRALNTEAFF.

This clonotype was observed a few times. The gene calls are TRBV13 and TRBJ2-3; TRBD1 aligns across 8 bases. Losses at the gene ends were 5 bases for V and 2 bases for J; bases not matched to a gene: 6. The CDR3 has 15 amino acids. Germline lookup yields CDR1 PRHDT and CDR2 FYEKMQ (reference sequence). The CDR3 bases are TGTGCCAGCAGCACACGGACAGGGTCCACAGATACGCAGTATTTT. Translated, it gives CASSTRTGSTDTQYF.

The chain joins TRBV4-1 to TRBJ1-3; D is uncertain. From germline, CDR1 is MGHRA and CDR2 YSYEKL. CDR3 length equals 16 residues. V was pared by 0 bases and J by 0 bases, with 9 bases between. The DNA of the CDR3 is TGCGCCAGCAGCCAAGAGAAAAAGCGCTCTGGAAACACCATATATTTT. Protein: CASSQEKKRSGNTIYF.

This clonotype was counted only a few times. This chain joins TRBV7-9 and TRBJ2-7; D is perhaps TRBD1 (5 bases). The length of the CDR3 is 13 residues. CDR1 SEHNR and CDR2 FQNEAQ come from the germline V gene (reference sequence). V lost 1 base and J 6 bases, leaving 10 bases between the germline ends. The CDR3 spells CASSLGPQGEQYF. The DNA for the CDR3 is TGTGCCAGCAGCTTAGGTCCTCAGGGCGAGCAGTACTTC. Full variable domain (rest looked up from reference TRBV7-9 and TRBJ2-7): DTGVSQNPRHKITKRGQNVTFRCDPISEHNRLYWYRQTLGQGPEFLTYFQNEAQLEKSRLLSDRFSAERPKGSFSTLEIQRTEQGDSAMYLCASSLGPQGEQYFGPGTRLTVT.

The V gene is TRBV6-2 or TRBV6-3, the J gene TRBJ2-1; 7 bases are shared with TRBD2. The V segment lost 6 bases and the J segment 1 base; nucleotides outside the gene matches: 12. The CDR3 runs to 17 residues. CDR1 and CDR2 from the germline V gene are MNHEY and SVGEGT. The CDR3: CASRKGGGRGSYNEQFF. Here the CDR3 DNA reads TGTGCCAGCAGAAAAGGCGGCGGGAGAGGGTCCTACAATGAGCAGTTCTTC.

The chain carries TRBV7-6 and TRBJ2-7; TRBD1 agrees at 8 bases. Per the germline V gene, CDR1 is SGHVS and CDR2 is FNYEAQ. The junction had 10 bases not matched to a gene; V was cut back by 4 bases and J by 2 bases. This CDR3 has 16 amino acids. In nucleotides, the CDR3 is TGTGCCAGCAGCTCCCCCGGGACAGGCGATACCTACGAGCAGTACTTC. Translating it yields CASSSPGTGDTYEQYF.

There are many counts of this clonotype. The chain has TRBV6-1 and TRBJ2-1, with 11 bases matching TRBD2. This CDR3 contains 15 residues. J gave up 7 bases and V 6 bases, and 8 bases lay outside the gene matches. CDR1 MNHNS and CDR2 SASEGT come from the germline V gene. Here the CDR3 DNA reads TGTGCCAGCAGCGCCACTAGCGGGAGTGGTAATGAGCAGTTCTTC. Protein: CASSATSGSGNEQFF.

This clonotype showed up many times. The CDR3 nucleotides read TGTGCCAGCAATCGGGGGACAGGGATGAACACTGAAGCTTTCTTT. It codes for CASNRGTGMNTEAFF. This chain joins TRBV6-1 and TRBJ1-1; 9 bases line up with TRBD1. Germline CDR1 is MNHNS and CDR2 is SASEGT. The junction had 6 bases not matched to a gene; V was cut back by 7 bases and J by 0 bases. The CDR3 runs to 15 residues.

The chain carries TRBV18 and TRBJ2-4; weak D call: TRBD1 (5 bases). V lost 3 bases and J lost 7, with 19 bases in between. CDR3 length: 16 amino acids. Germline CDR1 reads KGHSH; CDR2 reads LQKENI. The CDR3 DNA reads TGTGCCAGCTCACCGAACCCTCCAGACTCAGGGAACATTCAGTACTTC. As protein: CASSPNPPDSGNIQYF.